The source of this T cell receptor beta chain is a study of T-cell memory formation after mild COVID-19. Study results and limitations: CD4+ clones that contracted lay mainly in CM and EM; CD8+ ones lay in EMRA. Day 15 to 85 contracting clones showed balanced CD4/CD8; later expanders leaned CD4+. Within pre-infection memory, some responding clones were found, suggesting cross-reactive memory joined. A second wave of clones peaked on day 37, and their SARS-CoV-2 specificity went unconfirmed.

Concerning this clonotype: Antigen specificity is unknown.

TCRdb itself ran the 5' RACE reads through MiXCR, one entry per CDR3 protein. The sample has 550,000 to 700,000 distinct CDR3 sequences; 17% are singletons. The length of the CDR3 is 15 residues. V lost 7 bases to trimming and J lost 7 bases, with 20 bases between them. Germline lookup yields CDR1 SNHLY and CDR2 FYNNEI. The sample was PBMCs or a T cell subset sorted from them (not recorded which). The receptor's source is an adult woman who had mild COVID-19 (a few samples of this study predate the infection). Cell type and time point are not known. The chain combines TRBV2 with TRBJ1-5, with unresolved D. CDR3 sequence reads: CASTVLGSPRQPQHF. CDR3 nucleotides: TGTGCCAGCACTGTCCTGGGCTCACCGAGGCAGCCCCAGCATTTT.